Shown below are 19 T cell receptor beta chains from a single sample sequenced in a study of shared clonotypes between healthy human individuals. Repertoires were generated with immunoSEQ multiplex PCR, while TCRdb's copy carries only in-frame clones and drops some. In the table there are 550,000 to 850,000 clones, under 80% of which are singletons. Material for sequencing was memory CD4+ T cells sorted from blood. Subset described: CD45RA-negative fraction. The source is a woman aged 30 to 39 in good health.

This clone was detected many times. CDR3 region: CATGLAVTDTQYF. The CDR3 nucleotides read TGTGCCACAGGACTAGCAGTCACAGATACGCAGTATTTT. The chain is built from TRBV6-1 and TRBJ2-3; TRBD2 agrees at 8 bases. The length of the CDR3 is 13 residues. The germline V gene encodes CDR1 MNHNS and CDR2 SASEGT. Trimming took 10 bases from V and 2 from J; bases not matched to a gene: 5.

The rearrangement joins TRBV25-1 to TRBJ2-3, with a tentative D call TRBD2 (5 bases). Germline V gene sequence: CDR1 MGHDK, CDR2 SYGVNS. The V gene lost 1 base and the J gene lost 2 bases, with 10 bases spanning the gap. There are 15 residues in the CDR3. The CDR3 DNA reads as TGTGCCAGCAGTGAATTCGGAGGTATCACAGATACGCAGTATTTT. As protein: CASSEFGGITDTQYF.

The CDR3, as DNA: TGTGCCAGCAGCTTGGTGGGGGAGCAGTTCTTC. Translating it yields CASSLVGEQFF. This chain uses TRBV5-6 with TRBJ2-1; D gene ambiguous. Trimming removed 0 bases from V and 10 bases from J, with 5 bases in between. Germline V gene lookup returns CDR1 SGHDT and CDR2 YYEEEE. The CDR3 covers 11 residues.

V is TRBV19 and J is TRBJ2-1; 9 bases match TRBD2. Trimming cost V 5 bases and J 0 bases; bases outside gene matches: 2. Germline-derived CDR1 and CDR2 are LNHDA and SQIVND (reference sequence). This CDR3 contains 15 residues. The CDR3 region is CASSYSGSSYNEQFF. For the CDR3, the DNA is TGTGCCAGTAGTTATAGCGGGAGCTCCTACAATGAGCAGTTCTTC.

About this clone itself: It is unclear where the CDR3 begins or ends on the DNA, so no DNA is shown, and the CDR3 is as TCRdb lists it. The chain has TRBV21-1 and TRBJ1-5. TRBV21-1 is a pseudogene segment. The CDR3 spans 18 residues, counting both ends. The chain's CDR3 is CASSPWGQGTSGNQPQHF.

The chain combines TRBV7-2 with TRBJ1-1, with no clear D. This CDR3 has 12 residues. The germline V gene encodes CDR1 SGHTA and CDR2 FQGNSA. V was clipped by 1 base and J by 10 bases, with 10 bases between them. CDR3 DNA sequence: TGTGCCAGCAGCTTAGAGCCAAGAGGAGCTTTCTTT. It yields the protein CASSLEPRGAFF.

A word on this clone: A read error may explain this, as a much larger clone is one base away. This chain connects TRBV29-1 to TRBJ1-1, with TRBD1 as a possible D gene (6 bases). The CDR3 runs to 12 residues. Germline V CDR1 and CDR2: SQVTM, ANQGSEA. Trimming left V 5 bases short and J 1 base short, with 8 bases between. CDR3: CSVTQGNTEAFF. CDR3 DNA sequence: TGCAGCGTTACACAGGGGAACACTGAAGCTTTCTTT.

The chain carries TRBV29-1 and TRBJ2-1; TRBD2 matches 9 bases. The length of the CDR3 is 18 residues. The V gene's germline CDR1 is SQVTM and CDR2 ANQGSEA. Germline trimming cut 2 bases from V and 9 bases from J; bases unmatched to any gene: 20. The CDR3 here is CSVETSHFWREGLGEQFF. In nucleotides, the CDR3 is TGCAGCGTTGAAACATCCCACTTTTGGCGGGAGGGCCTGGGTGAGCAGTTCTTC.

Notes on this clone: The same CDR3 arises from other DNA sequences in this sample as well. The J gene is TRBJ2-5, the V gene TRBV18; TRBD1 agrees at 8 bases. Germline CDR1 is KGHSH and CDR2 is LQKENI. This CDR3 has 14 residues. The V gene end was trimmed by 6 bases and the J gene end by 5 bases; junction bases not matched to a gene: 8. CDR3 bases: TGTGCCAGCTCGCCCCGACAGGGGTTGGAGACCCAGTACTTC. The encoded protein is CASSPRQGLETQYF.

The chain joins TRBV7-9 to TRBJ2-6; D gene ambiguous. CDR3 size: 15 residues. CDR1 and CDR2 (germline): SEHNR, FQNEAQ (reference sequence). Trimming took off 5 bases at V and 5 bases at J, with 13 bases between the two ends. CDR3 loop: CASSGFASRANVLTF. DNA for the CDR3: TGTGCCAGCAGCGGGTTCGCTTCGAGGGCCAACGTCCTGACTTTC.

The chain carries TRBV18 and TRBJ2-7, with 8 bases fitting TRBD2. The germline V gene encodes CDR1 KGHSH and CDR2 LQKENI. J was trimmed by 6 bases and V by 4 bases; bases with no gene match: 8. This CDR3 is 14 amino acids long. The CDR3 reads CASSRVAGPLEQYF. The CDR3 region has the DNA TGTGCCAGCTCACGGGTAGCGGGACCACTCGAGCAGTACTTC.

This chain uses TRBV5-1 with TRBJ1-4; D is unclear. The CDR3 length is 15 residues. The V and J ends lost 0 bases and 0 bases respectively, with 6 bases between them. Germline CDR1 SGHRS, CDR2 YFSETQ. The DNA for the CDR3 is TGCGCCAGCAGCTTGGCCCTTGCAACTAATGAAAAACTGTTTTTT. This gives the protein CASSLALATNEKLFF. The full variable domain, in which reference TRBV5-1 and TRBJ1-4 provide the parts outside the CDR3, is KAGVTQTPRYLIKTRGQQVTLSCSPISGHRSVSWYQQTPGQGLQFLFEYFSETQRNKGNFPGRFSGRQFSNSRSEMNVSTLELGDSALYLCASSLALATNEKLFFGSGTQLSVL.

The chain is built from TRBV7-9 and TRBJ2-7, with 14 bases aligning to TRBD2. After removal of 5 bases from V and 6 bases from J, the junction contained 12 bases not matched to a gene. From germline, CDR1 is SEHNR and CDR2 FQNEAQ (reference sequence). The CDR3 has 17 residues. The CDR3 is CASSPGLAGGSISEQYF. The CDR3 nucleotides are TGTGCCAGCAGCCCCGGACTAGCGGGAGGTTCGATCTCCGAGCAGTACTTC.

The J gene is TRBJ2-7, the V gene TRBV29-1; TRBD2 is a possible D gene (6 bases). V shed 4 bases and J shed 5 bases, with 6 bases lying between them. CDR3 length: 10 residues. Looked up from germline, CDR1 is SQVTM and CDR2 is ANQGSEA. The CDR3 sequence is CSVAGDEQYF. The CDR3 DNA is TGCAGCGTTGCGGGAGACGAGCAGTACTTC.

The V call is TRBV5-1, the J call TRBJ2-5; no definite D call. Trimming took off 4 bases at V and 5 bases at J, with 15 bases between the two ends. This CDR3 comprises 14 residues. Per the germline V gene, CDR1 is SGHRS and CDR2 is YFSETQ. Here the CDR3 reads CASSPAHGRETQYF. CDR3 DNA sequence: TGCGCCAGCAGCCCCGCCCATGGTCGTGAGACCCAGTACTTC. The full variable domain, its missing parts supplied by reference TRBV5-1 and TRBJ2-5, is KAGVTQTPRYLIKTRGQQVTLSCSPISGHRSVSWYQQTPGQGLQFLFEYFSETQRNKGNFPGRFSGRQFSNSRSEMNVSTLELGDSALYLCASSPAHGRETQYFGPGTRLLVL.

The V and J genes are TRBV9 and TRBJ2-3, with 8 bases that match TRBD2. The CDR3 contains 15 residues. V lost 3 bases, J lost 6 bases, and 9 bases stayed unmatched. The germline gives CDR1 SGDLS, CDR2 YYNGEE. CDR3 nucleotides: TGTGCCAGCAGCGCCCGGGCCGGGGGGGATGATACGCAGTATTTT. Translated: CASSARAGGDDTQYF.

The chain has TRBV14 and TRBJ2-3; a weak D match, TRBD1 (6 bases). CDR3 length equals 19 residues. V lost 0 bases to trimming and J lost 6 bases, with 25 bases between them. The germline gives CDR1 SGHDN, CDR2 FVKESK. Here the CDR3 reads CASSQEVGYSGAVHDTQYF. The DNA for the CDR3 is TGTGCCAGCAGCCAAGAAGTAGGATATTCAGGGGCCGTACATGATACGCAGTATTTT. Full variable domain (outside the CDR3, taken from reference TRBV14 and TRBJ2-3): EAGVTQFPSHSVIEKGQTVTLRCDPISGHDNLYWYRRVMGKEIKFLLHFVKESKQDESGMPNNRFLAERTGGTYSTLKVQPAELEDSGVYFCASSQEVGYSGAVHDTQYFGPGTRLTVL.

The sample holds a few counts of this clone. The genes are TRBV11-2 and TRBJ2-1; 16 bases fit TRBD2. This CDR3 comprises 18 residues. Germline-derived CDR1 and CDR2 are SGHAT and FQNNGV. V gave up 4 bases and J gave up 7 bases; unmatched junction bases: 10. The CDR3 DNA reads TGTGCCAGCAGCTCAGGGACTAGCGGGAGGGCCGATAGGAATGAGCAGTTCTTC. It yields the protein CASSSGTSGRADRNEQFF.

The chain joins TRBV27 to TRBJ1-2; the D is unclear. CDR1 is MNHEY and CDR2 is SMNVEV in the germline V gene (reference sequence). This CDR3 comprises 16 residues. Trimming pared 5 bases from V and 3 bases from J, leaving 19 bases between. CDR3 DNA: TGTGCCAGCAGTCCAATATCCTCGGACCGATACTATGGCTACACCTTC. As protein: CASSPISSDRYYGYTF.